Below, 27 T cell receptor beta chains from the same sample are listed, as sequenced in a study of blood T cell repertoires in COVID-19. The data were produced by immunoSEQ multiplex PCR, yet TCRdb's version contains in-frame clones alone and is incomplete. This table holds roughly 200,000 clones, around 90% found once. The sequenced sample consisted of PBMCs or T cells enriched from blood (not recorded which). The receptor set was obtained from a woman aged 30 to 39 who had recovered from COVID-19.

The rearrangement uses TRBV19 and TRBJ2-3, with D maybe TRBD1 (6 bases). Between the trimmed V and J ends, which lost 3 bases and 5 bases, there was a span of 12 bases. Germline CDR1 reads LNHDA; CDR2 reads SQIVND (reference sequence). This CDR3 spans 14 amino acids. Here the CDR3 reads CASSIEQGEDTQYF. CDR3 DNA sequence: TGTGCCAGTAGTATTGAACAGGGCGAAGATACGCAGTATTTT. The full variable domain, with the rest looked up from reference TRBV19 and TRBJ2-3, is DGGITQSPKYLFRKEGQNVTLSCEQNLNHDAMYWYRQDPGQGLRLIYYSQIVNDFQKGDIAEGYSVSREKKESFPLTVTSAQKNPTAFYLCASSIEQGEDTQYFGPGTRLTVL.

This clone was picked up a small number of times. The chain carries TRBV15 and TRBJ2-1, with TRBD1 as a possible D gene (7 bases). There are 16 residues in the CDR3. V was shortened by 0 bases and J by 2 bases, with 11 bases between the two germline ends. Germline CDR1 LNHNV, CDR2 YYDKDF (reference sequence). The CDR3 region has the DNA TGTGCCACCAGCAGAGAGTCAGGGGGGCCCTACAATGAGCAGTTCTTC. This sequence encodes CATSRESGGPYNEQFF.

The V call is TRBV4-3, the J call TRBJ2-1, with 8 bases identical to TRBD2. Germline CDR1 reads LGHNA; CDR2 reads YSLEER. The V and J ends lost 5 bases and 5 bases, in that order; junction bases with no gene match: 8. The CDR3 is 15 amino acids. The CDR3 is CASSAKRGLNNEQFF. CDR3 DNA sequence: TGCGCCAGCAGCGCAAAGCGGGGGCTCAACAATGAGCAGTTCTTC.

The CDR3 protein is CASSPRDDADEQFF. The CDR3 DNA reads as TGTGCCAGCAGTCCGCGGGACGACGCCGATGAGCAGTTCTTC. This chain uses TRBV6-2 or TRBV6-3 with TRBJ2-1, with a tentative D call TRBD2 (6 bases). The CDR3 consists of 14 residues. Trimming removed 5 bases from V and 8 bases from J, with 16 bases in between. CDR1 and CDR2 (germline): MNHEY, SVGEGT.

The chain recombines TRBV11-2 with TRBJ2-7; a possible D gene is TRBD2 (5 bases). With 11 bases removed from V and 2 bases from J, the gap between germline ends came to 13 bases. The CDR3 length is 12 residues. The germline gives CDR1 SGHAT, CDR2 FQNNGV. CDR3 sequence reads: CAGARTPYEQYF. The CDR3 bases are TGTGCCGGCGCCAGGACTCCCTACGAGCAGTACTTC.

The V call is TRBV7-3, the J call TRBJ2-3; 11 nucleotides align to TRBD2. J lost 2 bases, V lost 6 bases, and 1 base had no gene match. This CDR3 has 14 residues. In germline, CDR1 is SGHTA, CDR2 FQGTGA. The CDR3 DNA reads as TGTGCCAGCAGGACTAGCGGGGCCACAGATACGCAGTATTTT. It translates to CASRTSGATDTQYF.

The chain couples TRBV11-2 to TRBJ1-4; D unclear. V lost 3 bases to trimming and J lost 3 bases, with 8 bases between them. This CDR3 spans 14 amino acids. Germline V gene data show CDR1 as SGHAT and CDR2 as FQNNGV. This chain's CDR3 is CASSLTFANEKLFF. The CDR3 coding sequence is TGTGCCAGCAGCTTGACATTTGCTAATGAAAAACTGTTTTTT.

This clone appeared once. This chain joins TRBV7-2 and TRBJ2-3, with TRBD1 as a possible D gene (6 bases). In germline, CDR1 is SGHTA, CDR2 FQGNSA. Trimming took 5 bases from V and 0 from J, leaving 9 bases between them. The CDR3 loop spans 14 amino acids. Here the CDR3 reads CASSRQGSTDTQYF. CDR3 bases: TGTGCCAGCAGCCGCCAGGGGAGCACAGATACGCAGTATTTT.

This rearrangement joins TRBV13 to TRBJ1-2; a possible D gene is TRBD1 (6 bases). Germline V gives CDR1 PRHDT, CDR2 FYEKMQ (reference sequence). Between the trimmed V and J ends, which lost 5 bases and 0 bases, there was a span of 19 bases. The CDR3 runs to 17 residues. CDR3 sequence: CASSPYREPQANYGYTF. CDR3 nucleotides: TGTGCCAGCAGCCCATACAGGGAGCCTCAAGCTAACTATGGCTACACCTTC.

The V gene is TRBV10-3, the J gene TRBJ1-3, with 8 nucleotides matching TRBD1. There are 18 residues in the CDR3. The germline gives CDR1 ENHRY, CDR2 SYGVKD. J was trimmed by 0 bases and V by 8 bases; bases with no gene match: 15. CDR3 sequence (DNA): TGTGCCATCGGTAGGACAGGGACTAACTCTAGCTCTGGAAACACCATATATTTT. It encodes CAIGRTGTNSSSGNTIYF.

The rearrangement joins TRBV11-2 to TRBJ2-2, with TRBD2 as a possible D gene (5 bases). Germline loops: CDR1 SGHAT, CDR2 FQNNGV. This CDR3 has 13 amino acids. V was trimmed by 5 bases and J by 8 bases, leaving 12 bases between them. The CDR3 region is CASSHSRGGELFF. Written as DNA, the CDR3 is TGTGCCAGCAGCCACTCCCGGGGTGGGGAGCTGTTTTTT.

This chain uses TRBV5-5 with TRBJ2-5; 12 bases match TRBD2. CDR1 is SGHKS, CDR2 YYEKEE, per germline (reference sequence). The V and J ends lost 4 bases and 2 bases, in that order; junction bases with no gene match: 3. CDR3 size: 15 residues. DNA for the CDR3: TGTGCCAGCAGCCCTAGCGGGGGGGTACAAGAGACCCAGTACTTC. Residues: CASSPSGGVQETQYF.

The V and J genes are TRBV2 and TRBJ1-1, with D unclear. The CDR3 runs 13 residues. CDR1 SNHLY and CDR2 FYNNEI come from the germline V gene. V was cut by 3 bases and J by 1 base, with 6 bases left in between. The CDR3 sequence is CASSDPGNTEAFF. CDR3 nucleotides: TGTGCCAGCAGTGACCCGGGGAACACTGAAGCTTTCTTT.

The rearrangement uses TRBV5-4 and TRBJ1-1; 7 bases match TRBD1. The J segment lost 0 bases and the V segment lost 4 bases, leaving 9 bases of the junction unmatched. Germline-derived CDR1 and CDR2 are SGHNT and YYREEE (reference sequence). The CDR3 length is 16 residues. CDR3 DNA: TGTGCCAGCAGCACTCCGACGGGACAGATGAACACTGAAGCTTTCTTT. The encoded protein is CASSTPTGQMNTEAFF.

V and J are TRBV6-2 or TRBV6-3 and TRBJ1-1; 8 nucleotides match TRBD1. V lost 6 bases to trimming and J lost 0 bases; unmatched junction nucleotides: 9. Germline CDR1 is MNHEY and CDR2 is SVGEGT. The CDR3 totals 16 residues. The DNA for the CDR3 is TGTGCCAGCAGCCCTTCGACAGGGGCTCTGAACACTGAAGCTTTCTTT. Its protein product is CASSPSTGALNTEAFF.

V and J are TRBV4-3 and TRBJ2-5; D might be TRBD2 (5 bases). Trimming removed 0 bases from V and 5 bases from J, with 10 bases in between. The germline V gene has CDR1 LGHNA and CDR2 YSLEER. CDR3 length: 14 amino acids. The CDR3 DNA is TGCGCCAGCAGCCAAGATTGGGGAGCGGAGACCCAGTACTTC. As protein: CASSQDWGAETQYF.

This clone was counted a single time. The chain employs TRBV19 and TRBJ1-1, with 9 positions matching TRBD1. The CDR3 length is 15 residues. With 4 bases clipped from V and 1 base from J, the junction kept 4 bases outside the gene matches. CDR1 is LNHDA, CDR2 SQIVND, per germline (reference sequence). CDR3 loop: CASSRRTGANTEAFF. CDR3 coding DNA: TGTGCCAGTAGTAGGCGGACAGGGGCGAACACTGAAGCTTTCTTT.

The J gene is TRBJ1-1, the V gene TRBV28; D unresolved. Germline loops: CDR1 MDHEN, CDR2 SYDVKM. V was cut by 10 bases and J by 1 base, with 7 bases left in between. This CDR3 has 11 residues. The CDR3 spells CATEGNTEAFF. Written as DNA, the CDR3 is TGTGCCACCGAGGGGAACACTGAAGCTTTCTTT.

The CDR3 DNA reads TGTGCCAGCAGTGAGTCCGGGACATTAGTTAATGAGCAGTTCTTC. It codes for CASSESGTLVNEQFF. This sequence joins TRBV9 and TRBJ2-1; maybe TRBD1 (6 bases). Germline V gene lookup returns CDR1 SGDLS and CDR2 YYNGEE. Between the trimmed V and J ends, which lost 5 bases and 7 bases, there was a span of 19 bases. The CDR3 is 15 residues long.

The chain employs TRBV7-9 and TRBJ2-7; tentatively, D is TRBD1 (5 bases). The V end lost 5 bases, the J end lost 2 bases, and 10 bases lay between the germline ends. The germline V gene encodes CDR1 SEHNR and CDR2 FQNEAQ (reference sequence). The CDR3 covers 13 residues. The CDR3 reads CASSPSGTYEQYF. The CDR3 DNA reads as TGTGCCAGCAGCCCCTCAGGGACCTACGAGCAGTACTTC.

V is TRBV11-1 and J is TRBJ2-2, with 7 bases lining up with TRBD1. The CDR3 extends over 14 amino acids. The ends lost 5 bases at V and 6 bases at J; junction bases unmatched: 6. The germline V gene has CDR1 SGHAT and CDR2 FQDESV (reference sequence). CDR3 nucleotide sequence: TGTGCCAGCAGCCCGGGGACAGTGGCCGGGGAGCTGTTTTTT. Translation gives CASSPGTVAGELFF.

The rearrangement joins TRBV5-6 to TRBJ2-5, with D unclear. Trimming removed 1 base at V and 1 base at J, with 11 bases between. This CDR3 has 15 amino acids. Germline V gene sequence: CDR1 SGHDT, CDR2 YYEEEE. The CDR3 loop reads CASSLRWQVQETQYF. The CDR3 bases are TGTGCCAGCAGCTTGAGGTGGCAGGTCCAAGAGACCCAGTACTTC.

The chain employs TRBV10-3 and TRBJ2-2, with D possibly TRBD1 on 6 matching bases. Germline CDR1 reads ENHRY; CDR2 reads SYGVKD. The CDR3 contains 15 residues. V lost 4 bases to trimming and J lost 1 base, with 10 bases between them. The CDR3 here is CAISVYRENTGELFF. CDR3 in DNA: TGTGCCATCAGTGTATACAGGGAGAACACCGGGGAGCTGTTTTTT.

The J gene is TRBJ1-1, the V gene TRBV5-1; possible D gene TRBD1, 5 bases. CDR1 is SGHRS and CDR2 is YFSETQ in the germline V gene. The CDR3 extends over 14 amino acids. With 4 bases removed from V and 4 bases from J, the gap between germline ends came to 14 bases. The CDR3 spells CASSMGPSSTEAFF. The CDR3 DNA sequence: TGCGCCAGCAGCATGGGACCGTCTAGCACTGAAGCTTTCTTT.

This chain links TRBV13 with TRBJ2-5; 8 nucleotides match TRBD2. The germline CDR1 and CDR2 sequences are PRHDT and FYEKMQ (reference sequence). CDR3 size: 16 residues. J gave up 2 bases and V 1 base, and 6 bases lay outside the gene matches. The CDR3 sequence is CASSLETGGRQETQYF. Written as DNA, the CDR3 is TGTGCCAGCAGCTTAGAGACGGGGGGGCGGCAAGAGACCCAGTACTTC.

The chain is built from TRBV18 and TRBJ2-5, with a weak D call TRBD2 (6 bases). There are 14 residues in the CDR3. The germline V gene has CDR1 KGHSH and CDR2 LQKENI. Between the trimmed V and J ends, which lost 2 bases and 7 bases, there was a span of 14 bases. CDR3 region: CASSPGTHGGTQYF. CDR3 bases: TGTGCCAGCTCACCAGGGACTCACGGCGGGACCCAGTACTTC.

The gene calls are TRBV7-3 and TRBJ2-2, with 12 bases aligning to TRBD2. Per the germline V gene, CDR1 is SGHTA and CDR2 is FQGTGA. J gave up 7 bases and V 5 bases, and 11 bases lay outside the gene matches. The CDR3 length is 17 residues. The CDR3 sequence is CASSPARTSGVGGELFF. In nucleotides, the CDR3 is TGTGCCAGCAGCCCCGCCAGGACTAGCGGGGTTGGCGGGGAGCTGTTTTTT.